This T cell receptor (beta chain) was documented in a study of PD-L1 blockade in urothelial cancer. About the research overall: The patients had undergone anywhere from 0 to 3 prior chemotherapy regimens.

The V end was cut by 0 bases, the J end by 5 bases, with 9 bases between. The CDR3 is 13 residues long. The germline CDR1 and CDR2 sequences are SGHDT and YYEEEE. The time point denotes: peripheral blood 6 weeks after treatment start. Study-wide points: Lower pretreatment blood TCR clonality, under the median, predicted better survival, researchers reported.

With respect to this clone: Its antigen remains unidentified.

Repertoires were generated with immunoSEQ multiplex PCR, while TCRdb's copy carries only in-frame clones and drops some. The sample contains more than 60,000 clones, more than 70% of which appear only once. The sequencing used PBMCs, collected around atezolizumab (anti-PD-L1) treatment. The rearrangement uses TRBV5-6 and TRBJ2-7; D is possibly TRBD1 (5 bases). This clonotype originated in a man aged 60 to 69 with urothelial cancer. In nucleotides, the CDR3 is TGTGCCAGCAGCTTGGACAGGATGAACGAGCAGTACTTC. It specifies CASSLDRMNEQYF.